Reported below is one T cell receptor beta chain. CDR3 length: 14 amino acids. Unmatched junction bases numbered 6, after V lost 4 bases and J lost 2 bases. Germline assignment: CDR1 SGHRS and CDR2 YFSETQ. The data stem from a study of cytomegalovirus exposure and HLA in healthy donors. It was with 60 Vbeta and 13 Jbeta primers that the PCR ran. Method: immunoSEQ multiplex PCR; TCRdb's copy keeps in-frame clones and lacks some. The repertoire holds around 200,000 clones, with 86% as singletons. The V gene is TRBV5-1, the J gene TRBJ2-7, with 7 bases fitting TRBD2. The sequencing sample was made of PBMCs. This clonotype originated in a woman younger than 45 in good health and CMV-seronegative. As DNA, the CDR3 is TGCGCCAGCAGCCTCACTAGCGAACCCTACGAGCAGTACTTC. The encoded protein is CASSLTSEPYEQYF.